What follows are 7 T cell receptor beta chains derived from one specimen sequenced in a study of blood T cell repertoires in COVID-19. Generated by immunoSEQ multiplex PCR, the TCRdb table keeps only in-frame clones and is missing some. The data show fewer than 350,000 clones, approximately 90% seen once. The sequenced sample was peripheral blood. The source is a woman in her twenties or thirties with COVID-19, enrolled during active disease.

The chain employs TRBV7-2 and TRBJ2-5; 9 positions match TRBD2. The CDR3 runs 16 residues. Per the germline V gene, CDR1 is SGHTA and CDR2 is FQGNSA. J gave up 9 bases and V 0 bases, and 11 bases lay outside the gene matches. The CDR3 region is CASSLASGSARMAQYF. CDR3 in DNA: TGTGCCAGCAGCTTAGCTAGCGGGAGTGCGAGGATGGCCCAGTACTTC. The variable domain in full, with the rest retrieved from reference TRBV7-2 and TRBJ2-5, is GAGVSQSPSNKVTEKGKDVELRCDPISGHTALYWYRQSLGQGLEFLIYFQGNSAPDKSGLPSDRFSAERTGGSVSTLTIQRTQQEDSAVYLCASSLASGSARMAQYFGPGTRLLVL.

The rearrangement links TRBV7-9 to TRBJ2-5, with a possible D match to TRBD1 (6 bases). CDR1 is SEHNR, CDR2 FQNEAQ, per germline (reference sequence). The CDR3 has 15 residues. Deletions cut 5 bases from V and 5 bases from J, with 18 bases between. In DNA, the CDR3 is TGTGCCAGCAGCCATGTGGGCAGGGGACGGGAGACCCAGTACTTC. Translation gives CASSHVGRGRETQYF.

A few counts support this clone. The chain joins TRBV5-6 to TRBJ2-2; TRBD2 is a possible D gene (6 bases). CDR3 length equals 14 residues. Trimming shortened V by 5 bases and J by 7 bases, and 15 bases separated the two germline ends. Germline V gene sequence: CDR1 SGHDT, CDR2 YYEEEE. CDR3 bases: TGTGCCAGCAGTCCTGGTACGGGGGTCGGGGAGCTGTTTTTT. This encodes CASSPGTGVGELFF.

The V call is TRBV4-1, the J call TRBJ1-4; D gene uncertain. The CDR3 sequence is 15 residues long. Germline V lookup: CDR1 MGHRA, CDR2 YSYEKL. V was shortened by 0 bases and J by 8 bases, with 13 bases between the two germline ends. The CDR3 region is CASSQDGRGGEKLFF. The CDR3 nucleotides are TGCGCCAGCAGCCAAGATGGGCGGGGTGGGGAAAAACTGTTTTTT.

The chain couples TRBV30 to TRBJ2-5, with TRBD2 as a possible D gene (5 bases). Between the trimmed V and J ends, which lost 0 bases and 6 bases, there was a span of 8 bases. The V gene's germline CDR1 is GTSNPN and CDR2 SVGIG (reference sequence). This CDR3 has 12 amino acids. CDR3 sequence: CAWSVGGKTQYF. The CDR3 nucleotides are TGTGCCTGGAGTGTAGGAGGAAAGACCCAGTACTTC.

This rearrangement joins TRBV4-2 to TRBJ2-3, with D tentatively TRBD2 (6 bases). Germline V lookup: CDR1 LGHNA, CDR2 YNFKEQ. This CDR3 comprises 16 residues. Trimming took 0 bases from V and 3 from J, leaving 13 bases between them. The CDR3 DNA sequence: TGTGCCAGCAGCCAAGATGTGGGGGGTCAGACAGATACGCAGTATTTT. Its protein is CASSQDVGGQTDTQYF.

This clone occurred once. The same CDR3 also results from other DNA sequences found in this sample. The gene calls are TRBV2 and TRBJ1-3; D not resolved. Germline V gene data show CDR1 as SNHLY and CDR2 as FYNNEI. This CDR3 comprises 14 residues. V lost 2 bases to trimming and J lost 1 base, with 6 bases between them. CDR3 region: CASSETGSGNTIYF. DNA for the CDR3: TGTGCCAGCAGTGAAACCGGGTCTGGAAACACCATATATTTT.